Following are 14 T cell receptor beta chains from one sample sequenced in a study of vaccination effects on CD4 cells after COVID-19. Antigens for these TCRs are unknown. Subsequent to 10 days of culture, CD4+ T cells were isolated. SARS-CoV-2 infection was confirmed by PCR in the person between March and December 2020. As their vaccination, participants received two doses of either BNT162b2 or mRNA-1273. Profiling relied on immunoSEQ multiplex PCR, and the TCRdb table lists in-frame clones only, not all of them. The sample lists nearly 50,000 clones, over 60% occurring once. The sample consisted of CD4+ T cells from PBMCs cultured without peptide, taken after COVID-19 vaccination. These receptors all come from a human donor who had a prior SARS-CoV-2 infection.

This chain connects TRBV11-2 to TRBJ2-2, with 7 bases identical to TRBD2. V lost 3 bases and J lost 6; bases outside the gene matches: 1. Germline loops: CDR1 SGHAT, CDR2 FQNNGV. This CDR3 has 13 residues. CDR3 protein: CASSLAGAGELFF. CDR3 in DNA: TGTGCCAGCAGCTTGGCGGGGGCCGGGGAGCTGTTTTTT.

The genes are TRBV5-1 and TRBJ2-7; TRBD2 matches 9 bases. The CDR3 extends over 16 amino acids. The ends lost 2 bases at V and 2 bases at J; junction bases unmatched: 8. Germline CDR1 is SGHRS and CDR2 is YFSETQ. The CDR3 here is CASSFTSGRSTYEQYF. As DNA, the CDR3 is TGCGCCAGCAGCTTTACTAGCGGGCGTTCGACCTACGAGCAGTACTTC.

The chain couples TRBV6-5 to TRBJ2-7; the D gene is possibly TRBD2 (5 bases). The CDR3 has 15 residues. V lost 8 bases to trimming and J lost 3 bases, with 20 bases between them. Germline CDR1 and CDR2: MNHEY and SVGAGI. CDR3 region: CASPRRTSLNYEQYF. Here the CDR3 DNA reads TGTGCCAGCCCTCGTCGGACTTCATTGAACTACGAGCAGTACTTC.

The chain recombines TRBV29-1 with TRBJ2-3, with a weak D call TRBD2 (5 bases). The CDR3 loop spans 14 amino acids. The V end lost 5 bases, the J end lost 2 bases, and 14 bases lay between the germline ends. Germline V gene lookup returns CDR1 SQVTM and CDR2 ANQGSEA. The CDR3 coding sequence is TGCAGCGTTAGAAAAGCGGACCCCACAGATACGCAGTATTTT. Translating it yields CSVRKADPTDTQYF.

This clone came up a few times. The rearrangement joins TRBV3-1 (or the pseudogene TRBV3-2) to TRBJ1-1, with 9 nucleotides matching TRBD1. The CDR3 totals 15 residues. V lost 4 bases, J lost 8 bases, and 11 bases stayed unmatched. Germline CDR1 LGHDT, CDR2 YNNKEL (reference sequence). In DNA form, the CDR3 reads TGTGCCAGCAGCCTACTACAGGGGGCGCGGGAAGAAGCTTTCTTT. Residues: CASSLLQGAREEAFF.

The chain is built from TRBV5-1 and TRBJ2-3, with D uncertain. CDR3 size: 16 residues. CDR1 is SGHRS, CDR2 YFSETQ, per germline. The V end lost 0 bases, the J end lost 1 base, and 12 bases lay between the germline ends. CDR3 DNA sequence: TGCGCCAGCAGCTTGGGTCTTTCAGACGGCACAGATACGCAGTATTTT. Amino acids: CASSLGLSDGTDTQYF.

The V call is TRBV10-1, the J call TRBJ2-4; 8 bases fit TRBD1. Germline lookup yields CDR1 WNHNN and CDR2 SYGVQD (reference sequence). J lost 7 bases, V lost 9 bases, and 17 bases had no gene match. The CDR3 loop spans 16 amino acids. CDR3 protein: CASPPEGTGDSNIQYF. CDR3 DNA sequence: TGCGCCAGTCCACCAGAGGGGACAGGAGATTCGAACATTCAGTACTTC.

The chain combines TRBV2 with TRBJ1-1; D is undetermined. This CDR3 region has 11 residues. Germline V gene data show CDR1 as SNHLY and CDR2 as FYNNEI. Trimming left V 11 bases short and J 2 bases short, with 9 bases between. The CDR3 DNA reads TGTGCCGGAACACCTAACACTGAAGCTTTCTTT. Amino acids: CAGTPNTEAFF.

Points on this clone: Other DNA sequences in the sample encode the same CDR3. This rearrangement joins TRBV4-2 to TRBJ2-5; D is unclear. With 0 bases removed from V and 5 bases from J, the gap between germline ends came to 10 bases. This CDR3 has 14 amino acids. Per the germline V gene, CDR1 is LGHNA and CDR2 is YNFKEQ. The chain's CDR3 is CASSQDLGRETQYF. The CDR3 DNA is TGTGCCAGCAGCCAAGATTTGGGAAGGGAGACCCAGTACTTC.

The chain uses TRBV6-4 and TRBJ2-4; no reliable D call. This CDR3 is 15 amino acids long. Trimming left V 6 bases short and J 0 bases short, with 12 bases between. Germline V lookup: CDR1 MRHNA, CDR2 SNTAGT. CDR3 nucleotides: TGTGCCAGCAGGGGGATTTTTCTAGCCAAAAACATTCAGTACTTC. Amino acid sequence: CASRGIFLAKNIQYF.

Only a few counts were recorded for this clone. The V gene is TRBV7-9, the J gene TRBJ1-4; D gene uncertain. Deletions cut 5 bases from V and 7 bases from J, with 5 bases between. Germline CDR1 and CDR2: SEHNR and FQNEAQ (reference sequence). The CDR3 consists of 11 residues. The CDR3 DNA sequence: TGTGCCAGCAGCCCCGCTGAAAAACTGTTTTTT. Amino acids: CASSPAEKLFF.

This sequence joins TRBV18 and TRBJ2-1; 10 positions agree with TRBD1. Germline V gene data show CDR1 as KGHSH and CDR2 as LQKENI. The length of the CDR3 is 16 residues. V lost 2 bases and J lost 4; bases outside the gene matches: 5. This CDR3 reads CASSPADRGIYNEQFF. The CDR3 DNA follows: TGTGCCAGCTCACCAGCGGACAGGGGGATATACAATGAGCAGTTCTTC.

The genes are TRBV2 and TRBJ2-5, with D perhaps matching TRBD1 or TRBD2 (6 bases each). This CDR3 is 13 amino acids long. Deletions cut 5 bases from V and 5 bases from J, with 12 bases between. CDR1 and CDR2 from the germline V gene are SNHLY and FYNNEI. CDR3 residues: CASSKGGRETQYF. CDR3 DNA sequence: TGTGCCAGCAGTAAAGGGGGGCGGGAGACCCAGTACTTC.

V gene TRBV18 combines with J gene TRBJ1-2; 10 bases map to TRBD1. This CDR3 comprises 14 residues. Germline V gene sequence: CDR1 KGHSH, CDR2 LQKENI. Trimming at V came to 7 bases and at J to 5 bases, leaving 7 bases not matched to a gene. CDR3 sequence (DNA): TGTGCCAGCTTCGAGGACAGGGGGTCGTATGGCTACACCTTC. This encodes CASFEDRGSYGYTF.